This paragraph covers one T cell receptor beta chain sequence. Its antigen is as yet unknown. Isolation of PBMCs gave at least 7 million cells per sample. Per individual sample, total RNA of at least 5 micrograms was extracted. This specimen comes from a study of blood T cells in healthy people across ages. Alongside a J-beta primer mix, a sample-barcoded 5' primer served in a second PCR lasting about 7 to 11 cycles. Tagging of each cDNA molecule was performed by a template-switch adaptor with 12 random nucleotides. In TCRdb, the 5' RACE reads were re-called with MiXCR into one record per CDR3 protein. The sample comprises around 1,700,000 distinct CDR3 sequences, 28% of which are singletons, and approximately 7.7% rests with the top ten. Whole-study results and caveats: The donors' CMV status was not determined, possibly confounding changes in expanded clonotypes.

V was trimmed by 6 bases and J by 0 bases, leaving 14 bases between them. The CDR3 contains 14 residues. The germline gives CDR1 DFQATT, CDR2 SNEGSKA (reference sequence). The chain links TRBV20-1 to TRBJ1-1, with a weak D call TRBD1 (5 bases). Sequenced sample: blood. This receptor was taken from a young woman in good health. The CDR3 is CSAAKGTVNTEAFF. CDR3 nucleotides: TGCAGTGCGGCTAAGGGGACGGTGAACACTGAAGCTTTCTTT.